This T cell receptor (beta chain) came from a study of tumor-infiltrating lymphocytes in localized non-small cell lung cancer listed by TCRdb under 2021. The study in broad terms: Several histologies were represented in the cohort, which also included both smokers and never-smokers as well as patients whose samples were collected after neoadjuvant chemotherapy. Resected tumor tissue and uninvolved lung tissue described as non-adjacent to the tumor were contributed by each patient, with both tissues obtained from the same patient. TCR sequencing was one of several integrated assays, alongside flow cytometry, multiplex immunofluorescence, RNA-seq, exome sequencing and proteomics, applied to the same patients. The overall ICON cohort was composed of around 150 surgical patients with localized non-small cell lung cancer whose tumors were resected. A total of approximately 50 patients were part of the paired comparison of immunoSEQ T-cell fraction between tumor and uninvolved lung. What the study reported, not specific to this receptor: Assay coverage differed among patients according to how much tissue was available, so only a subset of the cohort had TCR sequencing. Because different assays used different pieces of the same tissue, technical variation could not be distinguished from intratumor heterogeneity. Consistent with immunofluorescence CD3 counts, TCRbeta sequencing supported greater T cell infiltration in tumors than in uninvolved lung tissue. Recurrence-free survival showed no association with tumor T-cell fraction measured by TCR sequencing (p = 0.61). TCR-derived T-cell fraction did not differ between the flow cytometry-defined immunotypes IM1 (good prognosis) and IM2 (poor prognosis).

V sheds 2 bases and J sheds 6 bases, leaving 16 bases between their ends. In the germline V gene, CDR1 corresponds to SGHVS and CDR2 to FNYEAQ. From cysteine to phenylalanine, the CDR3 is 15 amino acids long. The sequence is cut down to CDR3 DNA, 45 bases in frame from base 1. The first patient joined ICON in 2016, and enrollment wrapped up when the last patient was enrolled in September 2018. A subcohort of 76 patients provided fresh tumor and matched uninvolved tissue for in-depth immune analyses, with TCR sequencing among those analyses. TCR sequencing was performed on DNA isolated from bulk tissue, without cell sorting. Details on this clone: It has no known antigen specificity. No base quality information exists; no much larger clone differs at one position.

The immunoSEQ assay used for TCR sequencing gave the T-cell fraction in both tumor and uninvolved lung tissue. Turning to the authors' computational methods: In the survival analysis, patients were divided into a high T-cell fraction group (upper tertile) and a low T-cell fraction group (lower two tertiles), and the two groups were compared using a log-rank test. A signed-rank test was used to test differences in T-cell fraction between paired tumor and uninvolved lung samples. Held by TCRdb, this immuneACCESS table contains in-frame sequences only and omits some clones. Under half of the omission traces to an unresolved V gene where checked; the cause of the rest is unknown. The D gene and trimming were derived from the DNA, and the V and J assignments and clone size from that table. This sample lists more than 7,500 clones; 55% to 75% were detected once. Of the sample, roughly 14% is held by the ten largest clones.

The chain links TRBV7-6 with TRBJ1-2, with TRBD1 perhaps the D gene, on 5 matching bases. This TCR was sampled from a human donor with non-small cell lung cancer. Material for sequencing was lung tumor tissue. The sequenced DNA: TGTGCCAGCAGCTTAACATCAGGGATGAACGATGGCTACACCTTC. Its amino acids are CASSLTSGMNDGYTF.